Here is one T cell receptor (beta chain) with its context. Its antigen is currently unknown. The source of the sample is a study of T cell responses to AZD1222 COVID-19 vaccine. Findings and limits, study-wide: Seropositive at baseline were only a handful of AZD1222 recipients.

The trim removed 0 bases at V and 2 bases at J, leaving 7 bases unmatched. CDR3 length: 16 amino acids. Germline assignment: CDR1 SGHRS and CDR2 YFSETQ. TCRdb's copy holds only in-frame clones and misses some; the assay was immunoSEQ multiplex PCR. The table lists about 110,000 clones, approximately 89% of them singletons. The V and J genes are TRBV5-1 and TRBJ1-2; the match to TRBD1 covers 7 bases. This TCR was sampled from an adult in good health. The sample was peripheral blood, taken on day 0 of MenACWY control vaccination. The CDR3 sequence: CASSLVTGSVNYGYTF. The CDR3 DNA reads as TGCGCCAGCAGCTTGGTGACAGGGTCTGTCAACTATGGCTACACCTTC.